The rows below give T cell receptor beta chains drawn from one sample of a study of tumor-infiltrating lymphocytes in localized non-small cell lung cancer. The repertoire was sequenced with immunoSEQ multiplex PCR; TCRdb's copy has only in-frame clones and lacks some. The sample carries 24,000 or so clones, 69% recorded once. Sequenced sample: lung tumor tissue. These receptors all stem from a human donor with non-small cell lung cancer. The CDR3 runs from the conserved cysteine through the conserved F or W. D genes are given only for firm matches. The size field is filled for only some rows; it gives once, few, many or a size class.

.	TRBV7-2	.	TRBJ2-2	CATAPRRARGTGELFF	TGTGCCACCGCTCCCAGAAGGGCCCGAGGCACCGGGGAGCTGTTTTTT
.	TRBV15	.	TRBJ1-1	CATSRGLGNTEAFF	TGTGCCACCAGCAGAGGGTTGGGGAACACTGAAGCTTTCTTT
.	TRBV6-6	.	TRBJ2-3	CASRVDRKDTQYF	TGTGCCAGCAGGGTCGACAGGAAAGATACGCAGTATTTT
many	TRBV6-5	.	TRBJ1-2	CASSYSRGRGYTF	TGTGCCAGCAGTTACTCTCGAGGGCGGGGCTACACCTTC
few	TRBV7-3	TRBD2	TRBJ2-2	CASSSGLATGELFF	TGTGCCAGCAGTTCCGGACTAGCCACCGGGGAGCTGTTTTTT
.	TRBV7-2	TRBD2	TRBJ2-7	CASSLTFASGGYEQYF	TGTGCCAGCAGCTTAACGTTTGCTAGCGGGGGCTACGAGCAGTACTTC
.	TRBV7-3	.	TRBJ2-1	CASSLRSTPLARMDEQFF	TGTGCCAGCAGCCTCCGATCGACTCCTCTAGCGCGGATGGATGAGCAGTTCTTC
.	TRBV5-1	TRBD1	TRBJ2-2	CASTATGGGELFF	TGCGCCAGCACAGCAACAGGGGGCGGGGAGCTGTTTTTT
once	TRBV28	TRBD2	TRBJ2-5	CASSLSGRQETQYF	TGTGCCAGCAGTTTATCCGGGAGGCAAGAGACCCAGTACTTC
.	TRBV5-4	TRBD1	TRBJ2-3	CASSLGQGARNTQYF	TGTGCCAGCAGCTTGGGGCAGGGGGCGAGGAATACGCAGTATTTT
once	TRBV2	.	TRBJ1-2	CASTTTGDYGYTF	TGTGCCAGCACAACCACGGGGGACTATGGCTACACCTTC
.	TRBV5-4	.	TRBJ2-5	CASSLGGAEAQETQYF	TGTGCCAGCAGCTTGGGGGGGGCGGAAGCTCAAGAGACCCAGTACTTC
.	TRBV6-6	.	TRBJ1-4	CASKDGGATNEKLFF	TGTGCCAGCAAAGATGGCGGGGCAACTAATGAAAAACTGTTTTTT
.	TRBV7-9	.	TRBJ2-3	CASSFSLSTDTQYF	TGTGCCAGCAGCTTCAGTCTATCCACAGATACGCAGTATTTT
once	TRBV19	.	TRBJ2-1	CASSPGSGDEQFF	TGTGCCAGTAGTCCCGGTTCGGGGGATGAGCAGTTCTTC
.	TRBV28	TRBD1	TRBJ1-2	CASREAGTGNGYTF	TGTGCCAGCAGGGAGGCCGGGACAGGCAATGGCTACACCTTC
.	TRBV4-2	.	TRBJ2-7	CASSQGRGVGPSYEQYF	TGTGCCAGCAGCCAGGGGAGGGGGGTTGGTCCTTCCTACGAGCAGTACTTC
few	TRBV29-1	TRBD1	TRBJ1-4	CSAARDRGSEKLFF	TGCAGCGCCGCACGGGACAGGGGGAGTGAAAAACTGTTTTTT
.	TRBV30	.	TRBJ1-2	CAWNTGGGYTF	TGTGCCTGGAATACCGGGGGTGGCTACACCTTC
few	TRBV30	.	TRBJ1-2	CAWSAPPLQARGYTF	TGTGCCTGGAGTGCTCCTCCCTTGCAGGCTAGAGGCTACACCTTC
many	TRBV28	TRBD1	TRBJ1-1	CASSSRTGSRWWTTEAFF	TGTGCCAGCAGTTCCCGGACAGGGTCAAGGTGGTGGACCACTGAAGCTTTCTTT
.	TRBV5-6	TRBD1	TRBJ2-3	CASSAGQGAFGDTQYF	TGTGCCAGCAGCGCGGGACAGGGGGCGTTTGGAGATACGCAGTATTTT
few	TRBV27	.	TRBJ1-1	CASRRDRNTEAFF	TGTGCCAGCAGGCGCGACAGGAACACTGAAGCTTTCTTT
.	TRBV2	.	TRBJ1-1	CASMIGAVNTEAFF	TGTGCCAGCATGATCGGGGCAGTAAACACTGAAGCTTTCTTT
.	TRBV30	.	TRBJ1-5	CAWSLDFHSNQPQHF	TGTGCCTGGAGTTTAGACTTCCATAGCAATCAGCCCCAGCATTTT
.	TRBV27	TRBD1	TRBJ1-2	CASSWGQDGNYGYTF	TGTGCCAGCAGTTGGGGACAGGATGGTAACTATGGCTACACCTTC
few	TRBV18	.	TRBJ2-1	CASFAQREQFF	TGTGCCAGCTTCGCCCAGAGGGAGCAGTTCTTC
.	TRBV7-3	TRBD2	TRBJ2-1	CASSLSGRASVDEQFF	TGTGCCAGCAGCCTTAGCGGGAGGGCCTCAGTCGATGAGCAGTTCTTC
.	TRBV5-1	.	TRBJ2-5	CASSPVRETQYF	TGCGCCAGCAGCCCAGTAAGGGAGACCCAGTACTTC
few	TRBV9	.	TRBJ1-3	CASSVFTGRNTIYF	TGTGCCAGCAGCGTATTCACAGGGAGAAACACCATATATTTT
few	TRBV10-3	TRBD1	TRBJ2-3	CAISESEGQGLTDTQYF	TGTGCCATCAGTGAGTCTGAAGGACAGGGTTTGACAGATACGCAGTATTTT
.	TRBV19	.	TRBJ1-2	CASSMPRGANYGYTF	TGTGCCAGTAGTATGCCCAGGGGAGCTAACTATGGCTACACCTTC
.	TRBV29-1	.	TRBJ2-3	CSVGNTDTQYF	TGCAGCGTTGGCAACACAGATACGCAGTATTTT
.	TRBV2	TRBD1	TRBJ2-1	CASRKDRGRNEQFF	TGTGCCAGCAGGAAGGACAGGGGGCGCAATGAGCAGTTCTTC
.	TRBV11-3	.	TRBJ2-1	CASSLGGAHNEQFF	TGTGCCAGCAGCTTAGGTGGGGCACACAATGAGCAGTTCTTC
.	TRBV7-9	.	TRBJ2-5	CASSPRAQETQYF	TGTGCCAGCAGCCCAAGGGCGCAAGAGACCCAGTACTTC
.	TRBV14	TRBD2	TRBJ2-3	CASSQGLAGGRTDTQYF	TGTGCCAGCAGCCAGGGACTAGCGGGAGGCCGCACAGATACGCAGTATTTT
few	TRBV6-1	.	TRBJ1-1	CASRWNTEAFF	TGTGCCAGCAGGTGGAACACTGAAGCTTTCTTT
few	TRBV5-4	TRBD1	TRBJ1-1	CASGDRGATEAFF	TGTGCCAGCGGGGACAGGGGAGCCACTGAAGCTTTCTTT
.	TRBV4-2	TRBD2	TRBJ2-1	CASSQATSGTNEQFF	TGTGCCAGCAGCCAAGCGACTAGCGGGACGAATGAGCAGTTCTTC
.	TRBV7-2	.	TRBJ2-7	CASSFRGTYEQYF	TGTGCCAGCAGCTTCAGGGGAACCTACGAGCAGTACTTC
.	TRBV19	.	TRBJ1-5	CASSILGTISNQPQHF	TGTGCCAGTAGTATACTCGGGACGATCAGCAATCAGCCCCAGCATTTT
once	TRBV27	.	TRBJ2-1	CASSFRVSANEQFF	TGTGCCAGCAGTTTTCGTGTAAGCGCCAATGAGCAGTTCTTC
once	TRBV4-1	.	TRBJ2-2	CASSQVGELFF	TGCGCCAGCAGCCAAGTGGGGGAGCTGTTTTTT
.	TRBV7-6	.	TRBJ2-7	CASSSRNERHEQYF	TGTGCCAGCAGCTCCCGCAATGAAAGGCACGAGCAGTACTTC
.	TRBV7-9	.	TRBJ2-3	CASSSTVAKGTDTQYF	TGTGCCAGCAGCTCGACAGTAGCTAAGGGCACAGATACGCAGTATTTT
.	TRBV2	.	TRBJ1-1	CASSGEEARAAEAFF	TGTGCCAGCAGTGGGGAGGAGGCCCGGGCCGCTGAAGCTTTCTTT
.	TRBV9	.	TRBJ2-3	CASSVEGGDTQYF	TGTGCCAGCAGCGTAGAGGGAGGAGATACGCAGTATTTT
.	TRBV5-1	TRBD2	TRBJ2-3	CASSPPRREGGDTQYF	TGCGCCAGCAGCCCGCCTCGACGGGAGGGTGGAGATACGCAGTATTTT
.	TRBV7-2	.	TRBJ2-7	CASSPPVPPYEQYF	TGTGCCAGCAGCCCTCCGGTCCCCCCCTACGAGCAGTACTTC
few	TRBV5-8	TRBD2	TRBJ2-5	CASSPGGGRETQYF	TGTGCCAGCAGCCCGGGCGGGGGGCGAGAGACCCAGTACTTC
.	TRBV15	TRBD2	TRBJ2-3	CATSGGTSGILIDTQYF	TGTGCCACCAGCGGAGGGACTAGCGGGATTTTGATAGATACGCAGTATTTT